The rows below give T cell receptor beta chains drawn from one sample of a study of T cell changes during pregnancy in multiple sclerosis. Profiling relied on immunoSEQ multiplex PCR, and the TCRdb table lists in-frame clones only, not all of them. This sample has 48,000 or so clones, with 80% to 90% found just once. This sample comprised CD4+ T cells from peripheral blood mononuclear cells, obtained in the second trimester of pregnancy. These receptors originate from a female donor with multiple sclerosis, enrolled in a pregnancy study. CDR3s include the opening cysteine and the closing phenylalanine or tryptophan. The order of the fields is clone size, D gene, V gene, CDR3 length, J gene, CDR3 protein, CDR3 DNA. The D gene is left open where the match is weak. For some rows the clone size is stated as once, few or many, or as a class when expanded; others skip it.

NA	TRBD2	TRBV6-5	15	TRBJ2-1	CASSRWTSGGKEAFF	TGTGCCAGCAGCCGCTGGACTAGCGGGGGGAAAGAGGCGTTCTTC
NA	NA	TRBV28	13	TRBJ1-1	CASSLARVTEAFF	TGTGCCAGCAGTTTAGCCAGGGTGACTGAAGCTTTCTTT
NA	NA	TRBV28	18	TRBJ1-5	CASSLAGASSYSNQPQHF	TGTGCCAGCAGTTTAGCAGGGGCCTCCTCGTATAGCAATCAGCCCCAGCATTTT
NA	NA	TRBV28	12	TRBJ2-7	CASSLGGYEQYF	TGTGCCAGCAGTTTAGGGGGGTACGAGCAGTACTTC
NA	TRBD1	TRBV10-1	13	TRBJ1-1	CASSHQTGTEAFF	TGCGCCAGCAGCCATCAGACAGGGACTGAAGCTTTCTTT
NA	NA	TRBV19	14	TRBJ2-5	CASTTAGGWETQYF	TGTGCCAGTACCACCGCCGGGGGTTGGGAGACCCAGTACTTC
once	NA	TRBV4-1	14	TRBJ2-7	CASSHYDRSYEQYF	TGCGCCAGCAGCCACTACGACAGATCCTACGAGCAGTACTTC
NA	NA	TRBV6-6	16	TRBJ2-3	CASSYLGGGVTDTQYF	TGTGCCAGCAGTTACTTGGGAGGGGGGGTCACAGATACGCAGTATTTT
NA	NA	TRBV28	14	TRBJ1-5	CASRSSGSNQPQHF	TGTGCCAGCAGAAGCTCGGGAAGCAATCAGCCCCAGCATTTT
once	TRBD1	TRBV5-6	15	TRBJ2-7	CASSLDRGLPYEQYF	TGTGCCAGCAGCTTGGACAGGGGGTTGCCCTACGAGCAGTACTTC
NA	NA	TRBV5-1	15	TRBJ1-5	CASSPDGGSNQPQHF	TGCGCCAGCAGCCCGGACGGGGGTAGCAATCAGCCCCAGCATTTT
NA	TRBD2	TRBV5-5	16	TRBJ2-2	CASSRGTSGYTGELFF	TGTGCCAGCAGTCGCGGGACTAGCGGATACACCGGGGAGCTGTTTTTT
NA	NA	TRBV18	15	TRBJ2-6	CASSPTGSGANVLTF	TGTGCCAGCTCACCCACAGGGAGCGGGGCCAACGTCCTGACTTTC
NA	NA	TRBV28	11	TRBJ1-2	CASSGGHGYTF	TGTGCCAGCAGCGGGGGTCACGGCTACACCTTC
NA	NA	TRBV5-6	14	TRBJ1-3	CASSLQYSGNTIYF	TGTGCCAGCAGCTTACAGTACTCTGGAAACACCATATATTTT
NA	TRBD2	TRBV7-6	16	TRBJ2-3	CASKVSASGNTDTQYF	TGTGCCAGCAAGGTTTCGGCTAGCGGGAACACAGATACGCAGTATTTT
NA	NA	TRBV5-1	17	TRBJ2-3	CASSLAGTPKLTDTQYF	TGCGCCAGCAGCTTGGCCGGGACTCCGAAACTCACAGATACGCAGTATTTT
NA	TRBD2	TRBV5-6	15	TRBJ2-3	CASSSGGGSTDTQYF	TGTGCCAGCAGCTCTGGGGGGGGTAGCACAGATACGCAGTATTTT
many	NA	TRBV29-1	12	TRBJ1-1	CSVEIQGRGAFF	TGCAGCGTTGAAATCCAGGGTAGGGGAGCTTTCTTT
NA	TRBD1	TRBV5-4	15	TRBJ1-6	CASSRGQSVNSPLHF	TGTGCCAGCAGCCGGGGACAGAGCGTTAATTCACCCCTCCACTTT
NA	NA	TRBV5-8	13	TRBJ2-5	CASSLQEGETQYF	TGTGCCAGCAGCTTGCAGGAGGGAGAGACCCAGTACTTC
NA	TRBD1	TRBV15	15	TRBJ2-7	CATSQDRGRTYEQYF	TGTGCCACCAGCCAGGACAGGGGGCGGACCTACGAGCAGTACTTC
NA	TRBD2	TRBV10-3	16	TRBJ2-7	CAISQLLAGGPDEQYF	TGTGCCATCAGCCAACTACTAGCGGGAGGGCCGGACGAGCAGTACTTC
NA	NA	TRBV2	11	TRBJ2-3	CASSPQDTQYF	TGTGCCAGCAGTCCCCAAGATACGCAGTATTTT
NA	NA	TRBV21-1	15	TRBJ2-7	CASIKQGVVPYEQYF	TGTGCCAGCATCAAACAGGGGGTCGTACCCTACGAGCAGTACTTC
NA	TRBD2	TRBV7-2	19	TRBJ2-6	CASSRRGAQGTAGANVLTF	TGTGCCAGCAGCCGGCGGGGGGCGCAAGGAACAGCCGGGGCCAACGTCCTGACTTTC
NA	TRBD2	TRBV5-1	17	TRBJ2-1	CASSGLAGVGSYNEQFF	TGCGCCAGCAGCGGGCTAGCGGGAGTAGGGTCCTACAATGAGCAGTTCTTC